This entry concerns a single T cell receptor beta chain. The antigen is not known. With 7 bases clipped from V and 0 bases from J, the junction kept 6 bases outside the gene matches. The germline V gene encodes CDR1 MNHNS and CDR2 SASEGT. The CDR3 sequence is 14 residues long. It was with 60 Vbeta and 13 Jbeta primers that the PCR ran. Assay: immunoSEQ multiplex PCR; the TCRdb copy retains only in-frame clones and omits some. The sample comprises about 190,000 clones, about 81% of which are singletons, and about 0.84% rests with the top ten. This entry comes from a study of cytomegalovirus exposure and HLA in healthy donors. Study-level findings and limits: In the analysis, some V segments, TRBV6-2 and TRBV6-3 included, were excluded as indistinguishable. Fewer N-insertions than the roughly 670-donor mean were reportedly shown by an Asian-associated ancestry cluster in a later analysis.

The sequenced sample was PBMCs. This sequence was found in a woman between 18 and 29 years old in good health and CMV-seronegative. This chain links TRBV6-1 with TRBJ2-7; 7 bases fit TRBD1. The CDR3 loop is CASKVQGNSYEQYF. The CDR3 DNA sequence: TGTGCCAGCAAGGTACAGGGGAACTCCTACGAGCAGTACTTC.